This is a list of T cell receptor beta chains from one sample in a study of neoadjuvant anti-PD-1 for oral cavity cancer. Sequencing used immunoSEQ multiplex PCR; TCRdb keeps in-frame clones, though not all of them. The sample has more than 9,000 clones, 61% seen once; the top ten hold roughly 4.5%. Sequences were derived from PBMCs, sampled after nivolumab (anti-PD-1) treatment. The receptors shown here come from a person aged 35 to 85 with oral cavity squamous cell carcinoma. Each CDR3 is given with its conserved first and last residue. The D gene is left open where the match is weak. Size is omitted from some rows. Given values are once, few, many or a class for expanded clones.

- | TRBJ1-2 | - | TRBV2 | CASTTEAGRTAGYTF | TGTGCCAGCACCACGGAAGCTGGGAGGACAGCTGGCTACACCTTC
- | TRBJ1-6 | - | TRBV30 | CAWSGLRRESSYNSPLHF | TGTGCCTGGAGTGGCCTTCGTAGGGAGAGCTCCTATAATTCACCCCTCCACTTT
- | TRBJ1-1 | - | TRBV7-2 | CASSHTGFNTEAFF | TGTGCCAGCAGCCATACAGGGTTTAACACTGAAGCTTTCTTT
- | TRBJ2-1 | - | TRBV5-6 | CASSLLGEENEQFF | TGTGCCAGCAGCTTATTAGGGGAAGAAAATGAGCAGTTCTTC
once | TRBJ1-5 | - | TRBV10-2 | CASSESQGWNQPQHF | TGCGCCAGCAGTGAGTCGCAGGGGTGGAATCAGCCCCAGCATTTT
- | TRBJ1-6 | - | TRBV6-1 | CASSGRSLNSPLHF | TGTGCCAGCAGTGGCAGGTCTCTTAATTCACCCCTCCACTTT
- | TRBJ2-7 | - | TRBV30 | CAWSVQSVGEQYF | TGTGCCTGGAGTGTACAGTCCGTGGGAGAGCAGTACTTC
- | TRBJ2-1 | - | TRBV14 | CASSQAAGANNEQFF | TGTGCCAGCAGCCAAGCGGCGGGGGCGAACAATGAGCAGTTCTTC
- | TRBJ1-3 | - | TRBV15 | CATGEESGNTIYF | TGTGCCACCGGGGAGGAATCTGGAAACACCATATATTTT
- | TRBJ1-2 | TRBD1 | TRBV6-5 | CASRRTGGENTF | TGTGCCAGCAGGAGGACAGGGGGCGAGAACACCTTC
once | TRBJ2-2 | TRBD2 | TRBV30 | CAWRGSGSLSPGELFF | TGTGCCTGGAGGGGTAGCGGGAGCCTAAGCCCCGGGGAGCTGTTTTTT
few | TRBJ2-1 | - | TRBV9 | CASSVERTSYNEQFF | TGTGCCAGCAGCGTGGAGCGTACCTCCTACAATGAGCAGTTCTTC
- | TRBJ2-1 | TRBD2 | TRBV6-1 | CATVGTSFHEQFF | TGTGCCACCGTTGGGACTAGTTTCCATGAGCAGTTCTTC
- | TRBJ2-2 | - | TRBV7-2 | CASSLGRGNTGELFF | TGTGCCAGCAGCCTCGGACGGGGAAACACCGGGGAGCTGTTTTTT
- | TRBJ2-3 | - | TRBV7-8 | CASSLAHGDTQYF | TGTGCCAGCAGCTTAGCGCATGGAGATACGCAGTATTTT
once | TRBJ2-6 | TRBD2 | TRBV29-1 | CSVAGEAGANVLTF | TGCAGCGTAGCGGGAGAAGCTGGGGCCAACGTCCTGACTTTC
- | TRBJ2-1 | TRBD2 | TRBV6-5 | CASRFSGGSYNEQFF | TGTGCCAGCAGGTTCAGCGGGGGCTCCTACAATGAGCAGTTCTTC
few | TRBJ2-3 | TRBD1 | TRBV29-1 | CSVEGQGVTDTQYF | TGCAGCGTTGAGGGACAGGGGGTTACAGATACGCAGTATTTT
- | TRBJ2-5 | - | TRBV21-1 | CASSKPQNKARRSPAKETQYF | TGTGCCAGCAGCAAACCCCAGAACAAGGCGCGCCGTTCCCCGGCAAAAGAGACCCAGTACTTC
- | TRBJ1-5 | TRBD1 | TRBV28 | CASSSGQGGNQPQHF | TGTGCCAGCAGTTCGGGACAGGGGGGGAATCAGCCCCAGCATTTT
few | TRBJ2-5 | - | TRBV18 | CASSLEETQYF | TGTGCCAGCTCACTGGAAGAGACCCAGTACTTC
- | TRBJ2-7 | TRBD2 | TRBV12-5 | CASGPLAGGAEQYF | TGTGCTAGTGGTCCTCTAGCGGGGGGCGCCGAGCAGTACTTC
- | TRBJ1-6 | - | TRBV28 | CASSLPGTYNSPLHF | TGTGCCAGCAGTTTACCAGGGACTTATAATTCACCCCTCCACTTT
- | TRBJ1-2 | - | TRBV11-2 | CASSLGVYGYTF | TGTGCCAGCAGCTTGGGGGTCTATGGCTACACCTTC
- | TRBJ2-2 | TRBD2 | TRBV10-3 | CAISESGGGAAGTGELFF | TGTGCCATCAGTGAGTCAGGCGGGGGGGCCGCGGGCACCGGGGAGCTGTTTTTT
- | TRBJ1-6 | TRBD1 | TRBV5-4 | CASSPGQANSPLHF | TGTGCCAGCAGCCCGGGACAGGCTAATTCACCCCTCCACTTT
- | TRBJ2-4 | - | TRBV29-1 | CSVVYRGRPKNIQYF | TGCAGCGTTGTTTACCGGGGGCGCCCCAAAAACATTCAGTACTTC
- | TRBJ1-3 | - | TRBV19 | CASSMTKGDRRNTIYF | TGTGCCAGTAGTATGACTAAAGGGGACCGAAGGAACACCATATATTTT
once | TRBJ2-7 | - | TRBV30 | CAWSVRPVNEQYF | TGTGCCTGGAGTGTACGACCAGTGAACGAGCAGTACTTC
- | TRBJ2-7 | TRBD2 | TRBV2 | CASSEVTSGGNEQYF | TGTGCCAGCAGTGAAGTGACTAGCGGGGGGAACGAGCAGTACTTC
- | TRBJ1-1 | - | TRBV11-2 | CASSLEPESAFF | TGTGCCAGCAGCTTAGAGCCCGAAAGCGCTTTCTTT
once | TRBJ2-2 | TRBD1 | TRBV5-1 | CASSSRDRANGELFF | TGCGCCAGCAGCTCCCGGGACAGGGCTAACGGGGAGCTGTTTTTT
- | TRBJ2-2 | TRBD1 | TRBV5-1 | CASSYYRGTGELFF | TGCGCCAGCAGCTACTACAGGGGAACCGGGGAGCTGTTTTTT
- | TRBJ2-1 | TRBD1 | TRBV25-1 | CASRAGTGLYNEQFF | TGTGCCAGCAGGGCCGGGACAGGGCTCTACAATGAGCAGTTCTTC
once | TRBJ2-3 | - | TRBV5-1 | CASSWGSTSTDTQYF | TGCGCCAGCAGCTGGGGGTCTACGAGCACAGATACGCAGTATTTT
few | TRBJ2-1 | - | TRBV5-4 | CASSLVGMRRGDNEQFF | TGTGCCAGCAGCTTGGTGGGGATGCGGAGGGGAGACAATGAGCAGTTCTTC
- | TRBJ1-2 | - | TRBV21-1 | CASSKADAGQRKTNYGYTF | TGTGCCAGCAGCAAAGCTGATGCGGGACAGAGGAAAACTAACTATGGCTACACCTTC
- | TRBJ2-6 | - | TRBV9 | CASTFRDAYPSGANVLTF | TGTGCCAGCACCTTCCGGGACGCCTACCCCTCTGGGGCCAACGTCCTGACTTTC
few | TRBJ1-5 | - | TRBV6-6 | CASSLRDPRNQPQHF | TGTGCCAGCAGCCTACGAGACCCTCGCAATCAGCCCCAGCATTTT
- | TRBJ1-6 | TRBD1 | TRBV27 | CASRDPDRFDSPLHF | TGTGCCAGCAGAGATCCGGACAGGTTTGATTCACCCCTCCACTTT
- | TRBJ2-1 | TRBD1 | TRBV29-1 | CSVLGQGFYNEQFF | TGCAGCGTGTTAGGACAGGGGTTCTACAATGAGCAGTTCTTC
few | TRBJ1-1 | - | TRBV29-1 | CSARGAETEAFF | TGCAGCGCCCGAGGAGCCGAAACTGAAGCTTTCTTT
few | TRBJ1-1 | - | TRBV13 | CASSSLSFYSGGNTEAFF | TGTGCCAGCAGCTCTCTCTCCTTCTACAGCGGGGGAAACACTGAAGCTTTCTTT
- | TRBJ1-2 | TRBD1 | TRBV29-1 | CSVGTVGYTF | TGCAGCGTCGGGACAGTCGGCTACACCTTC